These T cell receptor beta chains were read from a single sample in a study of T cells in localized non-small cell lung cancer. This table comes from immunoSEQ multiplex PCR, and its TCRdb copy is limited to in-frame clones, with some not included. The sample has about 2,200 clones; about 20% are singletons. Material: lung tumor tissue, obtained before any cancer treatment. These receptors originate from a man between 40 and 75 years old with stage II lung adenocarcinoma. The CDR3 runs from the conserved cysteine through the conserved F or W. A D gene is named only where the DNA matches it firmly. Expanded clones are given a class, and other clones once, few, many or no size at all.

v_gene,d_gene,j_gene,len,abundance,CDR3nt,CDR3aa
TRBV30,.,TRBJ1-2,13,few,TGTGCCTGGAGTGTGGAACAGAGCTATGGCTACACCTTC,CAWSVEQSYGYTF
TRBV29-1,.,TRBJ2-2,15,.,TGCAGCTTCCGCGCCGGGCAGGAGCGCACCGGGGAGCTGTTTTTT,CSFRAGQERTGELFF
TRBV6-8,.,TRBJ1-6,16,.,TGTGCCAGCACCTTACAGGCAGGGATACTTAATTCACCCCTCCACTTT,CASTLQAGILNSPLHF
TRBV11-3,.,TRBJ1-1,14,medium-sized,TGTGCCAGCAGCTTCGCGGGGGCAAGTACTGAAGCTTTCTTT,CASSFAGASTEAFF
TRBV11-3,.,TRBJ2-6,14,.,TGTGCCAGCAGAAGGCTAACTGGGGCCAACGTCCTGACTTTC,CASRRLTGANVLTF
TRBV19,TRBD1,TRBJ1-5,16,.,TGTGCCAGTAGTACCAGACAGGGGGTACGAAATCAGCCCCAGCATTTT,CASSTRQGVRNQPQHF
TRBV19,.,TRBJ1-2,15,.,TGTGCCAGTAGTGACCGTTACCTCAACGGGGATGGCTACACCTTC,CASSDRYLNGDGYTF
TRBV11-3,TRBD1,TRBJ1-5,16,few,TGTGCCAGCAGCAGCATGGGGAGGGGGCTCAATCAGCCCCAGCATTTT,CASSSMGRGLNQPQHF
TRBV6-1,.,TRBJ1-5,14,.,TGTGCCAGCAGTGAAGGGGGGCGGAGGGAGCCCCAGCATTTT,CASSEGGRREPQHF
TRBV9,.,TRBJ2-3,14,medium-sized,TGTGCCAGCAGCATAGCCACATCCACAGATACGCAGTATTTT,CASSIATSTDTQYF
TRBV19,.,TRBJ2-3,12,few,TGTGCCAGTAGTATCTCCGGAGATACGCAGTATTTT,CASSISGDTQYF
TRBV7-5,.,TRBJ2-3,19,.,TGTGCCAGCAGCTTACGATATACGGCGGGGGGGCCGTCCACAGATACGCAGTATTTT,CASSLRYTAGGPSTDTQYF
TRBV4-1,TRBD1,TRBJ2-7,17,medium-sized,TGCGCCAGCAGCCAAGATCAATCGAGACAGGGGCCCTACGAGCAGTACTTC,CASSQDQSRQGPYEQYF
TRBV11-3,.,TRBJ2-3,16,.,TGTGCCAGCACTCGGGCCCAGCGGGTCCGCACAGATACGCAGTATTTT,CASTRAQRVRTDTQYF
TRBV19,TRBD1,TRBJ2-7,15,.,TGTGCCAGTAGTGTCGCGGGACAGGGGGCACGGGAGCAGTACTTC,CASSVAGQGAREQYF
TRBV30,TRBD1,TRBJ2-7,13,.,TGTGCCTGGAGGGGATCATTTGGACAGGGGCAGTACTTC,CAWRGSFGQGQYF
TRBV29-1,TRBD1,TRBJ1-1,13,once,TGCAGCGGAGGACAGGGCGATTTTTCGGGAGCTTTCTTT,CSGGQGDFSGAFF
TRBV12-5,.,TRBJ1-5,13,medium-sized,TGTGCCAGCAAGGGCGATGGCAATCAGCCCCAGCATTTT,CASKGDGNQPQHF
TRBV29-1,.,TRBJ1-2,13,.,TGCAGCGTGAGGGGACTGGGGGGCTATGGCTACACCTTC,CSVRGLGGYGYTF
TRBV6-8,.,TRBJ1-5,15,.,TGTGCCAGCCGTGCGAGGGTCCCAGGAGGGCAGCCCCAGCATTTT,CASRARVPGGQPQHF
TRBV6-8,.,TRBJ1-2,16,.,TGTGCCAGCAGTTACTCTATCTCAGGGAGGGCCTATGGCTACACCTTC,CASSYSISGRAYGYTF
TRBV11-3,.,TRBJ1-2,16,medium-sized,TGTGCCAGCACCTTACCATCCCTCCAGGGCAAGTATGGCTACACCTTC,CASTLPSLQGKYGYTF
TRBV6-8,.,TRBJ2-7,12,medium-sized,TGTGCCAGCAGTTACAGTACCGACGAGCAGTACTTC,CASSYSTDEQYF
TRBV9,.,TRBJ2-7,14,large,TGTGCCAGCAGTGAAGGGGTAAGCTCCTACGAGCAGTACTTC,CASSEGVSSYEQYF